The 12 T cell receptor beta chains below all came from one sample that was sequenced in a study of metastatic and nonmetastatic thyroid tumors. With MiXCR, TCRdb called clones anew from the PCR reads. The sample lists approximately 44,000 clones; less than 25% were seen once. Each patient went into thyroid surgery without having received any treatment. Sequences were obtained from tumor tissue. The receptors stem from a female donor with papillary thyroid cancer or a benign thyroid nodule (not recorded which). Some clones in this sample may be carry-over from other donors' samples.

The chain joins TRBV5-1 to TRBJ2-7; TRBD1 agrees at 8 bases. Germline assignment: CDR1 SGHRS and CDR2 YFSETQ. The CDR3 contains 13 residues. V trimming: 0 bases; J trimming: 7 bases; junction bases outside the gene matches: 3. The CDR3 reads CASSLGQGREQYF. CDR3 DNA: TGCGCCAGCAGCTTGGGACAGGGGCGGGAGCAGTACTTC.

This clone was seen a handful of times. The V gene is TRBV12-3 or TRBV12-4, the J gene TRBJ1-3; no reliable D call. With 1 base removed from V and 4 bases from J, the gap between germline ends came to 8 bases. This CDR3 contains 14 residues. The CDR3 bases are TGTGCCAGCAGTTTAGGGCACTTCGGAAACACCATATATTTT. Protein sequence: CASSLGHFGNTIYF.

CDR3 sequence reads: CASGPSAEQGYTF. Here the CDR3 DNA reads TGTGCCAGCGGCCCCTCGGCAGAGCAGGGCTACACCTTC. The gene calls are TRBV6-1 and TRBJ1-2; unclear D gene. Germline CDR1 is MNHNS and CDR2 is SASEGT. This CDR3 has 13 amino acids. V was cut by 8 bases and J by 8 bases, with 18 bases left in between.

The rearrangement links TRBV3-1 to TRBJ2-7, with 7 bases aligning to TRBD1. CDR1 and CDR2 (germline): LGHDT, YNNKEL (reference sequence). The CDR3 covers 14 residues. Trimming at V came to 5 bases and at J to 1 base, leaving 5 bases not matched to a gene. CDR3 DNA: TGTGCCAGCAGCACTACGACAGGGTCCTACGAGCAGTACTTC. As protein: CASSTTTGSYEQYF.

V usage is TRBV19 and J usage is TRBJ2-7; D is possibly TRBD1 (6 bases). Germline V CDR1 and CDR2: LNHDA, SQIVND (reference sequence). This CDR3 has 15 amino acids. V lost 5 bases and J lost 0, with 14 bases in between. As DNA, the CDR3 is TGTGCCAGTAGTTACAGGGTCTTAGACTCCTACGAGCAGTACTTC. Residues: CASSYRVLDSYEQYF.

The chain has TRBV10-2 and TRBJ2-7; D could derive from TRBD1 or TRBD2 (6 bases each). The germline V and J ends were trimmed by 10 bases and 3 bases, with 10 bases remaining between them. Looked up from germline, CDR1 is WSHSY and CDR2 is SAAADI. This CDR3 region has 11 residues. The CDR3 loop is CATGGGYEQYF. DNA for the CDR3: TGCGCCACCGGAGGGGGCTACGAGCAGTACTTC.

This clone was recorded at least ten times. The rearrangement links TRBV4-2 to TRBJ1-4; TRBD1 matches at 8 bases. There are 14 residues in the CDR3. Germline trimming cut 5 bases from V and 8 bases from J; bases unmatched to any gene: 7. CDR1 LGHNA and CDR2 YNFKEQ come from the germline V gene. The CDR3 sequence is CASSADRDNEKLFF. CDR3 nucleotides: TGTGCCAGCAGCGCGGACAGGGACAACGAAAAACTGTTTTTT.

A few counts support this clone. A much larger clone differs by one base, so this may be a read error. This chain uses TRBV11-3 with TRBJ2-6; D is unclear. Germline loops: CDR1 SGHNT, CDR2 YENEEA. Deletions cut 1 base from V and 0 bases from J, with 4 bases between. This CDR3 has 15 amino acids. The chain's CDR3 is CASSLGISGANVLTF. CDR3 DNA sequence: TGTGCCAGCAGCTTAGGGATCTCTGGGGCCAACGTCCTGACTTTC.

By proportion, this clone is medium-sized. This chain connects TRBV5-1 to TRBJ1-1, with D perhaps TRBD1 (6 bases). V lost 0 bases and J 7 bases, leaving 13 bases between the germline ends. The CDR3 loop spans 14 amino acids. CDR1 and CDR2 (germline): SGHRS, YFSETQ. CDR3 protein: CASSLEGRGIEAFF. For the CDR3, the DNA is TGCGCCAGCAGCTTGGAAGGCAGGGGTATTGAAGCTTTCTTT.

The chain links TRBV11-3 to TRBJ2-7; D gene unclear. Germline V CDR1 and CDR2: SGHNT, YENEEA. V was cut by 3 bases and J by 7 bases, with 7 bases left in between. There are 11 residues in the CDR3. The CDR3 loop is CASSFNLEQYF. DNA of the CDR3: TGTGCCAGCAGCTTTAACTTAGAGCAGTACTTC.

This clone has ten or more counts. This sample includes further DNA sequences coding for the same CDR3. This CDR3 reads CASSQDRVDDEQFF. The CDR3 bases are TGTGCCAGCAGTCAAGACAGGGTTGATGATGAGCAGTTCTTC. The rearrangement uses TRBV7-2 and TRBJ2-1, with 7 bases that match TRBD1. CDR1 and CDR2 (germline): SGHTA, FQGNSA. This CDR3 has 14 amino acids. The J segment lost 8 bases and the V segment lost 6 bases, leaving 10 bases of the junction unmatched.

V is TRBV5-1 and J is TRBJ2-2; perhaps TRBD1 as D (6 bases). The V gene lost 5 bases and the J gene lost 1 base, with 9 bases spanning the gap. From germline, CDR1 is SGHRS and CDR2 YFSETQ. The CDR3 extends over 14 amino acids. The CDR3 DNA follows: TGCGCCAGCAGACAGGGACGGAACACCGGGGAGCTGTTTTTT. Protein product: CASRQGRNTGELFF.